The 27 T cell receptor beta chains below all came from one sample that was sequenced in a study of sequential checkpoint blockade in melanoma. Profiling relied on immunoSEQ multiplex PCR, and the TCRdb table lists in-frame clones only, not all of them. This sample yields 4,000 to 5,500 clones, of which about 80% are seen a single time; around 30% belongs to the top ten. Treatment here: randomized to nivolumab then ipilimumab (arm A) or the reverse (arm B). This sample comprised CD8+ T cells sorted from blood (inferred from file names), obtained from a patient given nivolumab and ipilimumab in sequence. These receptors came from a human donor with melanoma.

The gene calls are TRBV29-1 and TRBJ1-2, with TRBD1 identical over 10 bases. From germline, CDR1 is SQVTM and CDR2 ANQGSEA. This CDR3 is built from 18 residues. Germline trimming cut 3 bases from V and 5 bases from J; bases unmatched to any gene: 18. The CDR3 region is CSVEAVPAGTGDRYGYTF. The CDR3 DNA is TGCAGCGTTGAGGCTGTCCCGGCTGGGACAGGGGACCGATATGGCTACACCTTC.

The chain employs TRBV28 and TRBJ2-7; no reliable D call. The CDR3 has 13 residues. V was cut by 5 bases and J by 2 bases, with 10 bases left in between. Germline CDR1 is MDHEN and CDR2 is SYDVKM. DNA for the CDR3: TGTGCCAGCAGTAACATAGCCCCCTACGAGCAGTACTTC. This encodes CASSNIAPYEQYF.

This rearrangement joins TRBV28 to TRBJ2-7; TRBD2 might be the D (6 bases). The V gene's germline CDR1 is MDHEN and CDR2 SYDVKM. V dropped 6 bases and J dropped 5 bases, with 11 bases sitting between them. The CDR3 spans 12 residues. Written as DNA, the CDR3 is TGTGCCAGCAGATGGCGGGACCACGAGCAGTACTTC. Translation gives CASRWRDHEQYF. Using reference TRBV28 and TRBJ2-7 for the parts outside the CDR3, the full variable domain is DVKVTQSSRYLVKRTGEKVFLECVQDMDHENMFWYRQDPGLGLRLIYFSYDVKMKEKGDIPEGYSVSREKKERFSLILESASTNQTSMYLCASRWRDHEQYFGPGTRLTVT.

The V call is TRBV7-2, the J call TRBJ2-7, with 8 bases that match TRBD2. Germline lookup yields CDR1 SGHTA and CDR2 FQGNSA. Losses at the gene ends were 1 base for V and 2 bases for J; bases not matched to a gene: 4. The CDR3 length is 15 residues. As DNA, the CDR3 is TGTGCCAGCAGCTTAGTTGCTAGCGGGCCCTACGAGCAGTACTTC. Its protein product is CASSLVASGPYEQYF.

V and J are TRBV6-1 and TRBJ2-5, with D hard to call. From germline, CDR1 is MNHNS and CDR2 SASEGT. This CDR3 has 14 amino acids. Between the trimmed V and J ends, which lost 1 base and 1 base, there was a span of 7 bases. CDR3 region: CASSEGRSQETQYF. In nucleotides, the CDR3 is TGTGCCAGCAGTGAAGGGAGATCCCAAGAGACCCAGTACTTC.

The chain has TRBV29-1 and TRBJ2-1; TRBD2 matches 7 bases. Germline V gene sequence: CDR1 SQVTM, CDR2 ANQGSEA. The CDR3 has 14 residues. The V gene end was trimmed by 5 bases and the J gene end by 7 bases; junction bases not matched to a gene: 11. The CDR3 coding sequence is TGCAGCGTTCTAAGCGGGATATCAGGGAATGAGCAGTTCTTC. Protein: CSVLSGISGNEQFF.

This clone is judged medium-sized. CDR3 in amino acids: CASTPQERKYEQYF. The CDR3 DNA sequence: TGTGCCAGCACCCCGCAGGAGCGGAAATACGAGCAGTACTTC. The gene calls are TRBV7-9 and TRBJ2-7; D might be TRBD2 (5 bases). CDR1 and CDR2 (germline): SEHNR, FQNEAQ (reference sequence). Trimming removed 7 bases from V and 4 bases from J, with 17 bases in between. The CDR3 is 14 amino acids. Full variable domain (missing parts from reference TRBV7-9 and TRBJ2-7): DTGVSQNPRHKITKRGQNVTFRCDPISEHNRLYWYRQTLGQGPEFLTYFQNEAQLEKSRLLSDRFSAERPKGSFSTLEIQRTEQGDSAMYLCASTPQERKYEQYFGPGTRLTVT.

The CDR3 nucleotides are TGTGCCAGCAGCCCGTTACAGGGGGAAGAGACCCAGTACTTC. It yields the protein CASSPLQGEETQYF. V and J are TRBV7-9 and TRBJ2-5; TRBD1 matches at 8 bases. This CDR3 comprises 14 residues. J lost 3 bases, V lost 5 bases, and 5 bases had no gene match. Per germline, CDR1 SEHNR and CDR2 FQNEAQ (reference sequence).

The rearrangement links TRBV4-1 to TRBJ1-5; maybe TRBD1 (5 bases). Germline V gene sequence: CDR1 MGHRA, CDR2 YSYEKL. This CDR3 has 15 residues. V lost 5 bases, J lost 3 bases, and 14 bases lay in between. The DNA for the CDR3 is TGCGCCAGCAGCTCCCTGACAGCGACCAATCAGCCCCAGCATTTT. This codes for CASSSLTATNQPQHF.

V usage is TRBV5-6 and J usage is TRBJ2-7; D is uncertain. This CDR3 has 11 amino acids. Germline CDR1 is SGHDT and CDR2 is YYEEEE. The ends were cut back, 2 bases at V and 7 bases at J, with 7 bases in the middle. CDR3 DNA: TGTGCCAGCAGCTTTGGGCTAGAGCAGTACTTC. Translation: CASSFGLEQYF.

This chain uses TRBV19 with TRBJ2-1; D is possibly TRBD2 (6 bases). Germline V gives CDR1 LNHDA, CDR2 SQIVND (reference sequence). The CDR3 sequence is 14 residues long. The V gene lost 8 bases and the J gene lost 2 bases, with 13 bases spanning the gap. The CDR3 protein is CASHPAGTYNEQFF. The CDR3 nucleotides are TGTGCCAGTCACCCTGCGGGGACCTACAATGAGCAGTTCTTC.

The chain recombines TRBV4-1 with TRBJ2-1; 7 bases line up with TRBD2. CDR3 length equals 13 residues. The V gene's germline CDR1 is MGHRA and CDR2 YSYEKL. J lost 6 bases, V lost 3 bases, and 2 bases had no gene match. This chain's CDR3 is CASSHSGGNEQFF. The CDR3 DNA follows: TGCGCCAGCAGCCATTCGGGGGGCAATGAGCAGTTCTTC.

V is TRBV29-1 and J is TRBJ2-1, with a tentative D call TRBD2 (5 bases). This CDR3 comprises 13 residues. The V end lost 3 bases, the J end lost 8 bases, and 14 bases lay between the germline ends. Germline V gene data show CDR1 as SQVTM and CDR2 as ANQGSEA. CDR3: CSVEPRGSDEQFF. The CDR3 DNA is TGCAGCGTTGAGCCTCGGGGAAGCGATGAGCAGTTCTTC.

The chain links TRBV7-6 to TRBJ1-6; D unresolved. V was shortened by 2 bases and J by 5 bases, with 7 bases between the two germline ends. Germline lookup yields CDR1 SGHVS and CDR2 FNYEAQ. The CDR3 is made up of 14 amino acids. The CDR3, as DNA: TGTGCCAGCAGCTTAAGGGAGAATAATTCACCCCTCCACTTT. It yields the protein CASSLRENNSPLHF.

V gene TRBV11-2 combines with J gene TRBJ1-6; weak D call: TRBD1 (5 bases). Trimming shortened V by 0 bases and J by 1 base, and 16 bases separated the two germline ends. The length of the CDR3 is 19 residues. Germline CDR1 SGHAT, CDR2 FQNNGV. The CDR3 nucleotides are TGTGCCAGCAGCTTAGACGGGCGTCCGGGGGGTTCCTATAATTCACCCCTCCACTTT. Protein product: CASSLDGRPGGSYNSPLHF.

V is TRBV5-6 and J is TRBJ2-1; 11 bases align to TRBD2. From germline, CDR1 is SGHDT and CDR2 YYEEEE. Losses at the gene ends were 4 bases for V and 4 bases for J; bases not matched to a gene: 7. The CDR3 runs 16 residues. The CDR3 DNA is TGTGCCAGCAGCACCCTAGCGGGGGGATTATACAATGAGCAGTTCTTC. It codes for CASSTLAGGLYNEQFF.

V usage is TRBV4-1 and J usage is TRBJ2-5, with 7 bases lining up with TRBD2. V dropped 4 bases and J dropped 2; count of bases not matched to a gene: 7. Germline assignment: CDR1 MGHRA and CDR2 YSYEKL. CDR3 length equals 15 residues. CDR3 amino acids: CASSPTIGGQETQYF. Written as DNA, the CDR3 is TGCGCCAGCAGCCCCACCATCGGGGGGCAAGAGACCCAGTACTTC.

The rearrangement uses TRBV29-1 and TRBJ2-5, with D possibly TRBD1 on 6 matching bases. The CDR3 length is 14 residues. Germline CDR1 and CDR2: SQVTM and ANQGSEA. V lost 7 bases and J lost 1, with 16 bases in between. For the CDR3, the DNA is TGCAGCGCCTACGGACAGTCCTCCCAAGAGACCCAGTACTTC. It specifies CSAYGQSSQETQYF.

V is TRBV7-3 and J is TRBJ2-1; 10 bases are shared with TRBD2. Trimming took 3 bases from V and 0 from J; bases not matched to a gene: 8. Germline-derived CDR1 and CDR2 are SGHTA and FQGTGA. The CDR3 length is 18 residues. CDR3 in amino acids: CASSLTSGSYSSYNEQFF. CDR3 DNA sequence: TGTGCCAGCAGCTTGACTAGCGGGTCATATAGCTCCTACAATGAGCAGTTCTTC.

The V call is TRBV27, the J call TRBJ2-1, with 8 bases matching TRBD2. Germline V gene sequence: CDR1 MNHEY, CDR2 SMNVEV (reference sequence). The CDR3 is 14 amino acids. The V gene end was trimmed by 3 bases and the J gene end by 6 bases; junction bases not matched to a gene: 4. The CDR3, as DNA: TGTGCCAGCAGTTTTGTCGGGGGGGTCAATGAGCAGTTCTTC. This gives the protein CASSFVGGVNEQFF.

This chain links TRBV27 with TRBJ2-1; TRBD2 aligns across 8 bases. Trimming at V came to 7 bases and at J to 10 bases, leaving 21 bases not matched to a gene. The CDR3 spans 17 residues. Germline V gene lookup returns CDR1 MNHEY and CDR2 SMNVEV (reference sequence). The CDR3 region is CASTPYSIGGARVEQFF. In DNA form, the CDR3 reads TGTGCCAGCACCCCTTACTCGATCGGGGGGGCCAGGGTCGAGCAGTTCTTC.

The chain has TRBV7-9 and TRBJ2-7, with 8 bases matching TRBD1. The germline CDR1 and CDR2 sequences are SEHNR and FQNEAQ (reference sequence). The CDR3 spans 14 residues. Trimming at V came to 4 bases and at J to 6 bases, leaving 8 bases not matched to a gene. The CDR3 DNA reads as TGTGCCAGCAGCTCCCCGGACAGGGTAGGCGAGCAGTACTTC. It codes for CASSSPDRVGEQYF.

The J gene is TRBJ2-5, the V gene TRBV15, with a possible D match to TRBD2 (6 bases). There are 15 residues in the CDR3. Per germline, CDR1 LNHNV and CDR2 YYDKDF (reference sequence). The V end lost 5 bases, the J end lost 2 bases, and 15 bases lay between the germline ends. CDR3 amino acids: CATSDLGRGQETQYF. The CDR3 DNA reads as TGTGCCACCAGCGATCTGGGGCGGGGACAAGAGACCCAGTACTTC.

In this sample, this clone turned up a few times. The V gene is TRBV9, the J gene TRBJ2-1, with 16 bases lining up with TRBD2. Unmatched junction bases numbered 18, after V lost 4 bases and J lost 5 bases. The germline V gene has CDR1 SGDLS and CDR2 YYNGEE. The CDR3 is 21 residues long. This chain's CDR3 is CASSHSRLGTSGGALDNEQFF. Written as DNA, the CDR3 is TGTGCCAGCAGCCATAGCCGTCTCGGGACTAGCGGGGGGGCCCTCGACAATGAGCAGTTCTTC.

The chain couples TRBV5-1 to TRBJ2-3; 8 bases fit TRBD2. This CDR3 spans 15 amino acids. After removal of 4 bases from V and 1 base from J, the junction contained 5 bases not matched to a gene. Germline CDR1 and CDR2: SGHRS and YFSETQ. The CDR3 DNA follows: TGCGCCAGCAGCCCGGGACTAGGGGGCACAGATACGCAGTATTTT. Its protein product is CASSPGLGGTDTQYF.

The rearrangement joins TRBV5-1 to TRBJ2-5; D is unclear. Trimming removed 4 bases from V and 5 bases from J, with 6 bases in between. CDR3 length equals 11 residues. Germline V CDR1 and CDR2: SGHRS, YFSETQ. CDR3 in amino acids: CASSQTETQYF. The CDR3 DNA sequence: TGCGCCAGCAGCCAGACTGAGACCCAGTACTTC.

Regarding this clone: This sequence is one base from a far larger clone and is likely a read error. V usage is TRBV28 and J usage is TRBJ2-7, with D maybe TRBD2 (6 bases). Germline CDR1 and CDR2: MDHEN and SYDVKM. This CDR3 contains 14 residues. Trimming removed 4 bases at V and 6 bases at J, with 16 bases between. The CDR3 DNA follows: TGTGCCAGCAGTTCGCCCGCGGGAAAGGGCGAGCAGTACTTC. It yields the protein CASSSPAGKGEQYF.